Listed here are 21 T cell receptor beta chains from one sample, sequenced in a study of blood T cell repertoires in COVID-19. Libraries were prepared by immunoSEQ multiplex PCR; TCRdb keeps only in-frame clonotypes and omits some of them. The sample carries roughly 330,000 clones, about 90% recorded once. Material for sequencing was PBMCs or T cells enriched from blood (not recorded which). All receptors derive from a young woman who had recovered from COVID-19.

The chain links TRBV18 to TRBJ2-7; 10 nucleotides match TRBD1. This CDR3 has 14 residues. The germline V gene encodes CDR1 KGHSH and CDR2 LQKENI. Losses at the gene ends were 3 bases for V and 7 bases for J; bases not matched to a gene: 6. CDR3 bases: TGTGCCAGCTCACCGGACAGGGGGAAGGTGGAGCAGTACTTC. This gives the protein CASSPDRGKVEQYF. The full variable domain, rest sourced from reference TRBV18 and TRBJ2-7, is NAGVMQNPRHLVRRRGQEARLRCSPMKGHSHVYWYRQLPEEGLKFMVYLQKENIIDESGMPKERFSAEFPKEGPSILRIQQVVRGDSAAYFCASSPDRGKVEQYFGPGTRLTVT.

The chain employs TRBV19 and TRBJ1-1, with D possibly TRBD1 on 6 matching bases. V gave up 5 bases and J gave up 6 bases, with 10 bases separating them. From germline, CDR1 is LNHDA and CDR2 SQIVND (reference sequence). The CDR3 runs to 12 residues. The CDR3 loop is CASSPGGPEAFF. DNA for the CDR3: TGTGCCAGTAGTCCGGGGGGGCCTGAAGCTTTCTTT.

The rearrangement links TRBV5-1 to TRBJ2-7; maybe TRBD2 (5 bases). Germline V CDR1 and CDR2: SGHRS, YFSETQ. The CDR3 spans 14 residues. Trimming left V 4 bases short and J 3 bases short, with 14 bases between. The CDR3 reads CASSRDAGYYEQYF. For the CDR3, the DNA is TGCGCCAGCAGCCGAGACGCGGGCTACTACGAGCAGTACTTC.

V gene TRBV5-1 combines with J gene TRBJ1-3; TRBD1 matches 7 bases. The germline gives CDR1 SGHRS, CDR2 YFSETQ. V was clipped by 2 bases and J by 2 bases; unmatched bases: 13. CDR3 length equals 18 residues. DNA of the CDR3: TGCGCCAGCAGCTTCCATACGGGAACCGGGACAGCTGGAAACACCATATATTTT. Residues: CASSFHTGTGTAGNTIYF.

The chain joins TRBV18 to TRBJ1-3; D is undetermined. V shed 1 base and J shed 5 bases, with 12 bases lying between them. The CDR3 sequence is 15 residues long. Germline V gene data show CDR1 as KGHSH and CDR2 as LQKENI. CDR3 sequence: CASSPRADSRNTIYF. DNA for the CDR3: TGTGCCAGCTCACCACGCGCGGATTCCAGAAACACCATATATTTT.

J is TRBJ1-5 and V is TRBV19; a possible D gene is TRBD1 (5 bases). The CDR3 is 16 amino acids. The germline gives CDR1 LNHDA, CDR2 SQIVND (reference sequence). V shed 10 bases and J shed 7 bases, with 26 bases lying between them. The CDR3 bases are TGTGCCACCCGAGATAGGGTGGCAGGGAATTACCAGCCCCAGCATTTT. Amino acid sequence: CATRDRVAGNYQPQHF.

CDR3 nucleotides: TGTGCCAGCAGTCAACCAGGGGGGAATGAGCAGTTCTTC. Translating it yields CASSQPGGNEQFF. The chain uses TRBV28 and TRBJ2-1, with D possibly matching TRBD1 (7 bases). The CDR3 consists of 13 residues. V was trimmed by 5 bases and J by 7 bases, leaving 12 bases between them. Germline CDR1 reads MDHEN; CDR2 reads SYDVKM.

V and J are TRBV12-2 and TRBJ1-1; the table's D call of TRBD1 was not tested on the DNA. TRBV12-2 is an annotated pseudogene. This CDR3 is 15 amino acids long. The CDR3 DNA reads TGTGCAAGTCGCTTAGTGGTTTCCAGGGGCCCTGAAGCTTTCTTT. This sequence encodes CASRLVVSRGPEAFF.

The V call is TRBV3-1 (or the pseudogene TRBV3-2), the J call TRBJ1-2, with a tentative D call TRBD1 (5 bases). Germline V gives CDR1 LGHDT, CDR2 YNNKEL (reference sequence). This CDR3 spans 13 amino acids. The V end was cut by 0 bases, the J end by 8 bases, with 10 bases between. The CDR3 region is CASSQDGGDGYTF. The CDR3 coding sequence is TGTGCCAGCAGCCAAGATGGGGGGGACGGCTACACCTTC.

The chain employs TRBV7-9 and TRBJ2-7, with D possibly being TRBD1 (5 bases). Germline CDR1 reads SEHNR; CDR2 reads FQNEAQ (reference sequence). This CDR3 is built from 12 residues. Trimming took 2 bases from V and 7 from J, leaving 9 bases between them. This CDR3 is CASSLSGIEQYF. The CDR3, as DNA: TGTGCCAGCAGCTTATCAGGGATTGAGCAGTACTTC.

The rearrangement links TRBV29-1 to TRBJ1-4; 12 bases are shared with TRBD1. The CDR3 covers 16 residues. The germline gives CDR1 SQVTM, CDR2 ANQGSEA. The junction had 11 bases not matched to a gene; V was cut back by 7 bases and J by 5 bases. The CDR3 spells CSALGTGGASNEKLFF. CDR3 in DNA: TGCAGCGCTCTAGGGACAGGGGGCGCAAGCAATGAAAAACTGTTTTTT.

This clone was picked up a small number of times. V is TRBV2 and J is TRBJ2-5, with 7 bases lining up with TRBD1. The CDR3 totals 20 residues. The trim removed 7 bases at V and 1 base at J, leaving 24 bases unmatched. The V gene's germline CDR1 is SNHLY and CDR2 FYNNEI. The CDR3 sequence is CASIEKVSGRDSRLQETQYF. The CDR3 bases are TGTGCCAGCATAGAGAAAGTTTCGGGTAGGGACAGTAGGCTCCAAGAGACCCAGTACTTC.

The chain joins TRBV27 to TRBJ1-1, with TRBD1 matching 10 bases. Germline values: CDR1 MNHEY, CDR2 SMNVEV (reference sequence). CDR3 size: 14 residues. With 6 bases clipped from V and 6 bases from J, the junction kept 7 bases outside the gene matches. For the CDR3, the DNA is TGTGCCAGCAGCCCCGGGACAGGGGTCCCTGAAGCTTTCTTT. It translates to CASSPGTGVPEAFF.

The gene calls are TRBV27 and TRBJ2-7; maybe TRBD1 (5 bases). The V end was cut by 0 bases, the J end by 6 bases, with 9 bases between. Germline CDR1 reads MNHEY; CDR2 reads SMNVEV (reference sequence). The CDR3 runs 13 residues. CDR3 in amino acids: CASSLSRALEQYF. The DNA for the CDR3 is TGTGCCAGCAGTTTATCCAGGGCCCTCGAGCAGTACTTC.

The chain carries TRBV5-1 and TRBJ1-1; perhaps TRBD1 as D (5 bases). Looked up from germline, CDR1 is SGHRS and CDR2 is YFSETQ. V was clipped by 3 bases and J by 3 bases, with 15 bases between them. The CDR3 contains 15 residues. The CDR3 nucleotides read TGCGCCAGCAGCTCGGCCACCCTCAGGGACACTGAAGCTTTCTTT. Translated: CASSSATLRDTEAFF.

J is TRBJ2-7 and V is TRBV28; D possibly corresponds to TRBD1 (5 bases). The CDR3 is 13 residues long. Germline assignment: CDR1 MDHEN and CDR2 SYDVKM. The V end lost 4 bases, the J end lost 5 bases, and 12 bases lay between the germline ends. The CDR3 loop reads CASSSTGEDEQYF. DNA of the CDR3: TGTGCCAGCAGTTCCACAGGTGAGGACGAGCAGTACTTC. Full variable domain (outside the CDR3, taken from reference TRBV28 and TRBJ2-7): DVKVTQSSRYLVKRTGEKVFLECVQDMDHENMFWYRQDPGLGLRLIYFSYDVKMKEKGDIPEGYSVSREKKERFSLILESASTNQTSMYLCASSSTGEDEQYFGPGTRLTVT.

The chain combines TRBV7-9 with TRBJ1-2, with D possibly being TRBD1 (6 bases). Trimming took off 2 bases at V and 5 bases at J, with 9 bases between the two ends. Germline V gene sequence: CDR1 SEHNR, CDR2 FQNEAQ (reference sequence). This CDR3 has 13 amino acids. Written as DNA, the CDR3 is TGTGCCAGCAGCTTACAGGGGCTTTATGGCTACACCTTC. It yields the protein CASSLQGLYGYTF.

The chain carries TRBV29-1 and TRBJ2-7; 7 nucleotides align to TRBD1. The CDR3 has 14 amino acids. Germline CDR1 and CDR2: SQVTM and ANQGSEA. Trimming cost V 0 bases and J 2 bases; bases outside gene matches: 4. The CDR3 here is CSVEDPGQAYEQYF. The CDR3 coding sequence is TGCAGCGTTGAAGATCCAGGACAGGCCTACGAGCAGTACTTC.

The chain is built from TRBV28 and TRBJ2-7, with 8 bases identical to TRBD1. CDR3 length: 15 amino acids. Trimming at V came to 0 bases and at J to 2 bases, leaving 3 bases not matched to a gene. Looked up from germline, CDR1 is MDHEN and CDR2 is SYDVKM. CDR3 region: CASSLWDRAPYEQYF. The DNA for the CDR3 is TGTGCCAGCAGTTTATGGGACAGGGCACCCTACGAGCAGTACTTC.

The chain couples TRBV6-5 to TRBJ2-5, with 8 positions matching TRBD1. The V segment lost 6 bases and the J segment 5 bases; nucleotides outside the gene matches: 8. The CDR3 totals 14 residues. The germline gives CDR1 MNHEY, CDR2 SVGAGI. This CDR3 reads CASSRSGGVETQYF. The CDR3 region has the DNA TGTGCCAGCAGCCGATCAGGGGGCGTCGAGACCCAGTACTTC.

V is TRBV4-1 and J is TRBJ2-7; 11 bases are a match to TRBD1. The CDR3 sequence is 16 residues long. Germline CDR1 and CDR2: MGHRA and YSYEKL. With 4 bases clipped from V and 4 bases from J, the junction kept 9 bases outside the gene matches. This CDR3 reads CASSRGQGAGLYEQYF. The CDR3 DNA follows: TGCGCCAGCAGCCGAGGACAGGGGGCGGGGTTGTACGAGCAGTACTTC.